Below are 15 T cell receptor beta chains sequenced from a single sample in a study of radiation and T cells in renal cell carcinoma. Time point indicated: blood 4 weeks post-SBRT, at nephrectomy. Treatment meaning: 15 Gy SBRT to primary tumor, nephrectomy 4 weeks later. The method was immunoSEQ multiplex PCR; TCRdb's version includes in-frame clones alone and lacks a portion of them. The sample has roughly 170,000 clones, about 85% seen once. Sequences were derived from blood, sampled from a patient whose treatment included radiotherapy and nephrectomy. The source of these receptors is a woman between 45 and 60 years old with renal cell carcinoma.

The J gene is TRBJ2-7, the V gene TRBV30; D call uncertain. V was shortened by 2 bases and J by 3 bases, with 5 bases between the two germline ends. This CDR3 contains 11 residues. The germline gives CDR1 GTSNPN, CDR2 SVGIG (reference sequence). Here the CDR3 reads CAWSTIYEQYF. The CDR3 DNA reads TGTGCCTGGAGTACCATCTACGAGCAGTACTTC.

This clone came up once. The gene calls are TRBV7-8 and TRBJ2-1, with D perhaps matching TRBD2 (6 bases). V lost 5 bases and J lost 5, with 19 bases in between. This CDR3 has 16 amino acids. Germline V gene lookup returns CDR1 SGHVS and CDR2 FQNEAQ. This chain's CDR3 is CASSLRSSVPNNEQFF. Here the CDR3 DNA reads TGTGCCAGCAGCCTAAGGTCTAGCGTTCCGAACAATGAGCAGTTCTTC.

This rearrangement joins TRBV19 to TRBJ1-2, with D maybe TRBD1 (5 bases). The CDR3 covers 16 residues. V was cut by 7 bases and J by 7 bases, with 25 bases left in between. Germline values: CDR1 LNHDA, CDR2 SQIVND (reference sequence). This chain's CDR3 is CASTNIQGIEYRGYTF. The CDR3 nucleotides read TGTGCCAGTACCAACATTCAGGGAATTGAATATCGTGGCTACACCTTC. Looking up the rest from reference TRBV19 and TRBJ1-2 gives the full variable domain: DGGITQSPKYLFRKEGQNVTLSCEQNLNHDAMYWYRQDPGQGLRLIYYSQIVNDFQKGDIAEGYSVSREKKESFPLTVTSAQKNPTAFYLCASTNIQGIEYRGYTFGSGTRLTVV.

CDR3 nucleotides: TGTGCCAGCAGCCCCACAACTACCGGGGAGCTGTTTTTT. This sequence encodes CASSPTTTGELFF. V and J are TRBV7-3 and TRBJ2-2; D call uncertain. CDR1 SGHTA and CDR2 FQGTGA come from the germline V gene. V lost 5 bases, J lost 5 bases, and 9 bases lay in between. The CDR3 runs 13 residues. The entire variable domain, with the rest obtained from reference TRBV7-3 and TRBJ2-2, is as follows: GAGVSQTPSNKVTEKGKYVELRCDPISGHTALYWYRQSLGQGPEFLIYFQGTGAADDSGLPNDRFFAVRPEGSVSTLKIQRTERGDSAVYLCASSPTTTGELFFGEGSRLTVL.

Here the CDR3 reads CASSFDSGVAGELFF. CDR3 sequence (DNA): TGTGCCAGCAGCTTTGATAGCGGGGTGGCCGGGGAGCTGTTTTTT. The chain uses TRBV11-2 and TRBJ2-2; 8 bases match TRBD2. J lost 6 bases, V lost 3 bases, and 6 bases had no gene match. Germline CDR1 is SGHAT and CDR2 is FQNNGV. There are 15 residues in the CDR3. Full variable domain (remainder filled in from reference TRBV11-2 and TRBJ2-2): EAGVAQSPRYKIIEKRQSVAFWCNPISGHATLYWYQQILGQGPKLLIQFQNNGVVDDSQLPKDRFSAERLKGVDSTLKIQPAKLEDSAVYLCASSFDSGVAGELFFGEGSRLTVL.

This chain links TRBV4-2 with TRBJ2-4, with 7 bases identical to TRBD1. After removal of 7 bases from V and 5 bases from J, the junction contained 8 bases not matched to a gene. There are 14 residues in the CDR3. The germline CDR1 and CDR2 sequences are LGHNA and YNFKEQ. CDR3 bases: TGTGCCAGCACCCAGAGGACAGGTGAAAACATTCAGTACTTC. It is translated as CASTQRTGENIQYF.

The V gene is TRBV5-1, the J gene TRBJ1-1, with unresolved D. This CDR3 is 14 amino acids long. The V and J ends lost 4 bases and 4 bases respectively, with 14 bases between them. CDR1 is SGHRS, CDR2 YFSETQ, per germline. CDR3 protein: CASSTGVGGTEAFF. CDR3 DNA sequence: TGCGCCAGCAGCACTGGAGTGGGAGGCACTGAAGCTTTCTTT.

V is TRBV18 and J is TRBJ1-1, with 9 positions matching TRBD1. Trimming at V came to 2 bases and at J to 3 bases, leaving 13 bases not matched to a gene. Germline CDR1 reads KGHSH; CDR2 reads LQKENI. The CDR3 spans 18 residues. CDR3 bases: TGTGCCAGCTCACCATCGGGCATCCGGGACAGGGAGGACACTGAAGCTTTCTTT. It encodes CASSPSGIRDREDTEAFF.

The chain combines TRBV5-4 with TRBJ1-2; 8 bases agree with TRBD1. The CDR3 has 15 amino acids. The germline CDR1 and CDR2 sequences are SGHNT and YYREEE (reference sequence). J was trimmed by 13 bases and V by 4 bases; bases with no gene match: 18. The CDR3 region has the DNA TGTGCCAGCAGCGAACCCGGGACAGGACGACCTGGAAGCACCTTC. Its protein is CASSEPGTGRPGSTF.

The chain employs TRBV5-5 and TRBJ1-1, with unresolved D. The CDR3 extends over 15 amino acids. Trimming left V 0 bases short and J 0 bases short, with 9 bases between. The germline CDR1 and CDR2 sequences are SGHKS and YYEKEE (reference sequence). CDR3 sequence: CASSLGQVLNTEAFF. CDR3 in DNA: TGTGCCAGCAGCTTGGGGCAGGTATTGAACACTGAAGCTTTCTTT.

This clone was seen only a few times. The CDR3 sequence: CASSLVRASGQPQHF. The CDR3 DNA is TGTGCCAGCAGCTTAGTGCGGGCTTCGGGGCAGCCCCAGCATTTT. The chain employs TRBV7-2 and TRBJ1-5; D is unclear. The germline gives CDR1 SGHTA, CDR2 FQGNSA. V lost 1 base, J lost 7 bases, and 14 bases lay in between. CDR3 length: 15 amino acids. The full variable domain, with the rest looked up from reference TRBV7-2 and TRBJ1-5, is GAGVSQSPSNKVTEKGKDVELRCDPISGHTALYWYRQSLGQGLEFLIYFQGNSAPDKSGLPSDRFSAERTGGSVSTLTIQRTQQEDSAVYLCASSLVRASGQPQHFGDGTRLSIL.

V gene TRBV11-1 combines with J gene TRBJ1-4, with D uncertain. CDR1 and CDR2 from the germline V gene are SGHAT and FQDESV (reference sequence). The CDR3 is 14 residues long. V was shortened by 1 base and J by 10 bases, with 13 bases between the two germline ends. The CDR3 sequence: CASSLDSRAGKLFF. The CDR3 DNA reads TGTGCCAGCAGCTTAGACAGCAGAGCAGGAAAACTGTTTTTT.

V gene TRBV28 combines with J gene TRBJ2-7, with D perhaps matching TRBD1 (5 bases). The CDR3 sequence is 14 residues long. With 6 bases removed from V and 2 bases from J, the gap between germline ends came to 14 bases. Germline values: CDR1 MDHEN, CDR2 SYDVKM. CDR3 bases: TGTGCCAGCAGACTCCCCAGGGTTCCCTACGAGCAGTACTTC. This codes for CASRLPRVPYEQYF. Variable domain in full (rest from reference TRBV28 and TRBJ2-7): DVKVTQSSRYLVKRTGEKVFLECVQDMDHENMFWYRQDPGLGLRLIYFSYDVKMKEKGDIPEGYSVSREKKERFSLILESASTNQTSMYLCASRLPRVPYEQYFGPGTRLTVT.

V is TRBV6-5 and J is TRBJ2-7; D may be TRBD1 or TRBD2 (5 bases each). Trimming pared 4 bases from V and 3 bases from J, leaving 10 bases between. This CDR3 is 13 amino acids long. CDR1 MNHEY and CDR2 SVGAGI come from the germline V gene. The chain's CDR3 is CASSLGTDYEQYF. CDR3 bases: TGTGCCAGCAGTTTGGGGACGGACTACGAGCAGTACTTC.

This sequence joins TRBV7-2 and TRBJ1-1; D gene uncertain. V lost 3 bases and J lost 3, with 8 bases in between. This CDR3 region has 13 residues. Germline V gene lookup returns CDR1 SGHTA and CDR2 FQGNSA. The CDR3 DNA reads TGTGCCAGCAGCTTCGGTGGGGACACTGAAGCTTTCTTT. Its protein is CASSFGGDTEAFF.